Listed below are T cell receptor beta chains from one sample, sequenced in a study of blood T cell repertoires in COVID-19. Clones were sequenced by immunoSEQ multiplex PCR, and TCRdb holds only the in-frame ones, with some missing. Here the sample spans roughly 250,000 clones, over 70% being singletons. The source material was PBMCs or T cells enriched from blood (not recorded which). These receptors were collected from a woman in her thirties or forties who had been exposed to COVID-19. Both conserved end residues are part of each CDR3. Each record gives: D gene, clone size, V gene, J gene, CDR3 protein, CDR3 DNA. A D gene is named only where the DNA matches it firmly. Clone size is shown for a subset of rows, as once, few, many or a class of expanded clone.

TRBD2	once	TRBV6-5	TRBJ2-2	CASSYDGGGNTGELFF	TGTGCCAGCAGTTACGATGGCGGGGGGAACACCGGGGAGCTGTTTTTT
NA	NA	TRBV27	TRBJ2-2	CASSSFTGSDGELFF	TGTGCCAGCAGTTCATTCACAGGGTCGGACGGGGAGCTGTTTTTT
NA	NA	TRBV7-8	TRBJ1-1	CASSFRDKNTEAFF	TGTGCCAGCAGCTTCCGGGACAAGAACACTGAAGCTTTCTTT
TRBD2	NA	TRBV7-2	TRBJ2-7	CASSFGGGAYYEQYF	TGTGCCAGCAGCTTCGGGGGGGGCGCATATTACGAGCAGTACTTC
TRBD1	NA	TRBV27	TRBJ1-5	CASSTYRDRRNQPQHF	TGTGCCAGCAGTACATACCGGGACAGGCGCAATCAGCCCCAGCATTTT
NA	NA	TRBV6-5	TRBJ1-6	CASRAGITSSPLHF	TGTGCCAGCAGGGCCGGGATCACCAGTTCACCCCTCCACTTT
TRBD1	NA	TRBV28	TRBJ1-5	CASSTTGIRQPQHF	TGTGCCAGCAGTACGACAGGGATACGGCAGCCCCAGCATTTT
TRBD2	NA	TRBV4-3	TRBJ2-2	CASSQDPSGGHTGELFF	TGCGCCAGCAGCCAAGATCCTAGCGGGGGCCACACCGGGGAGCTGTTTTTT
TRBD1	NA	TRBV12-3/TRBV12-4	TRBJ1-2	CASGTEYNYGYTF	TGTGCCAGCGGGACAGAGTATAACTATGGCTACACCTTC
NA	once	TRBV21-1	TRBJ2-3	CASSKEPNRAAAFYQPSTDTQYF	TGTGCCAGCAGCAAAGAACCCAACAGGGCCGCGGCTTTTTACCAACCTAGCACAGATACGCAGTATTTT
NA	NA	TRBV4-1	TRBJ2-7	CASSHYGYEQYF	TGCGCCAGCAGCCATTACGGTTACGAGCAGTACTTC
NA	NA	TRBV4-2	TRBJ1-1	CASSQDGVNTEAFF	TGTGCCAGCAGCCAAGACGGGGTGAACACTGAAGCTTTCTTT
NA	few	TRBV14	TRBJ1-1	CASSRPGGLGTEAFF	TGTGCCAGCAGCCGGCCCGGGGGGTTAGGCACTGAAGCTTTCTTT
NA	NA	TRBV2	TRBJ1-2	CASSVGGYGYTF	TGTGCCAGCAGTGTGGGGGGTTATGGCTACACCTTC
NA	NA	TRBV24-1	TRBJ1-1	CATRSPGGGTEAFF	TGTGCCACCAGGTCGCCGGGGGGCGGCACTGAAGCTTTCTTT
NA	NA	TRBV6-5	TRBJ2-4	CASSRDSSGKNIQYF	TGTGCCAGCAGTAGGGACTCTTCAGGCAAAAACATTCAGTACTTC
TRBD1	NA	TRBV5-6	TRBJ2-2	CASSLLGQGPFTGELFF	TGTGCCAGCAGCTTGTTGGGACAGGGGCCTTTCACCGGGGAGCTGTTTTTT
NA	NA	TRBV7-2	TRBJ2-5	CASSSGVLETQYF	TGTGCCAGCAGCTCGGGGGTTCTGGAGACCCAGTACTTC
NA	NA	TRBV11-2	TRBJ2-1	CASSLVSGVTYNEQFF	TGTGCCAGCAGCTTAGTTTCGGGGGTTACCTACAATGAGCAGTTCTTC
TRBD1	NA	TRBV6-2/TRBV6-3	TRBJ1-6	CASSRQRSGGSSYNSPLHF	TGTGCCAGCAGCCGCCAGCGGTCAGGGGGGAGCTCCTATAATTCACCCCTCCACTTT
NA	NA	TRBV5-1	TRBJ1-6	CASSLEGQGSPLHF	TGCGCCAGCAGCTTGGAGGGGCAGGGTTCACCCCTCCACTTT
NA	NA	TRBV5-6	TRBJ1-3	CASRQTGDTGNTIYF	TGTGCCAGCAGACAGACCGGGGACACAGGAAACACCATATATTTT
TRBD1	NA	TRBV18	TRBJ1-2	CASSHRRQGSNYGYTF	TGTGCCAGCTCACACAGACGACAGGGTTCCAACTATGGCTACACCTTC
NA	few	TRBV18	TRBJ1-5	CASSEDSTRGRQPQHF	TGTGCCAGCTCAGAGGACAGCACCCGGGGAAGGCAGCCCCAGCATTTT
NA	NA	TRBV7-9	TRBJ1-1	CASSLTGLEAFF	TGTGCCAGCAGCCTGACAGGTCTTGAAGCTTTCTTT
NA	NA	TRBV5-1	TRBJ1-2	CASSFTGNYGYTF	TGCGCCAGCAGCTTTACAGGGAACTATGGCTACACCTTC
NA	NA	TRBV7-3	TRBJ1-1	CASSFSGVNTEAFF	TGTGCCAGCAGCTTCTCGGGGGTGAACACTGAAGCTTTCTTT
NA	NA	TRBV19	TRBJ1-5	CASSAGKWQPQHF	TGTGCCAGTAGCGCAGGGAAGTGGCAGCCCCAGCATTTT
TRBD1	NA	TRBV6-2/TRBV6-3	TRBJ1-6	CASRPPGQIYNSPLHF	TGTGCCAGCAGACCTCCGGGACAGATCTATAATTCACCCCTCCACTTT
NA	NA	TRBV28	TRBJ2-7	CASTPTGSTYEQYF	TGTGCCAGCACCCCGACGGGGAGTACCTACGAGCAGTACTTC
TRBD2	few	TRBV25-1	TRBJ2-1	CASSDPAGGLRSYNEQFF	TGTGCCAGCAGTGATCCAGCGGGAGGACTGAGATCCTACAATGAGCAGTTCTTC
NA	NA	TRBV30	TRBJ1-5	CAWSTMTQPQHF	TGTGCCTGGAGCACCATGACACAGCCCCAGCATTTT
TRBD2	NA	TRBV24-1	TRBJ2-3	CATRRGLAGGPGTDTQYF	TGTGCCACCCGGCGGGGGCTAGCGGGAGGGCCGGGCACAGATACGCAGTATTTT
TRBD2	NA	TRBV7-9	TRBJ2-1	CASSFLGTSIYEQFF	TGTGCCAGCAGCTTTCTGGGGACTAGTATTTATGAGCAGTTCTTC
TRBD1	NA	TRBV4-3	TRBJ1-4	CASSQGSAGGREKLFF	TGCGCCAGCAGCCAAGGCTCGGCAGGGGGCAGGGAAAAACTGTTTTTT
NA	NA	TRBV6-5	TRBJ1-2	CASSAGAGYGYTF	TGTGCCAGCTCGGCAGGGGCAGGCTATGGCTACACCTTC
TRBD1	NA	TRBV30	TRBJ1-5	CAWSIQGNQPQHF	TGTGCCTGGAGTATACAGGGGAATCAGCCCCAGCATTTT
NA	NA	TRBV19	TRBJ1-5	CASSIVGGNQPQHF	TGTGCCAGTAGTATAGTGGGCGGGAATCAGCCCCAGCATTTT
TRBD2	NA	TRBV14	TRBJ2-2	CASRTSGNTGELFF	TGTGCCAGCAGAACTAGCGGGAACACCGGGGAGCTGTTTTTT
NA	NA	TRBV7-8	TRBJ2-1	CASSLADTRSYNEQFF	TGTGCCAGCAGCTTAGCCGACACGCGCTCCTACAATGAGCAGTTCTTC
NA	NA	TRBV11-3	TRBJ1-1	CASTQGEASSEAFF	TGTGCCAGCACCCAAGGTGAGGCCAGCAGTGAAGCTTTCTTT
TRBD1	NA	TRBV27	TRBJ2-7	CASSLGDRGPLEQYF	TGTGCCAGCAGTTTGGGTGACAGGGGCCCCCTCGAGCAGTACTTC
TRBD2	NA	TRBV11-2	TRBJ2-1	CASTREAGEGDEQFF	TGTGCCAGCACCAGAGAGGCGGGAGAAGGGGATGAGCAGTTCTTC
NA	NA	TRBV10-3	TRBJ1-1	CAIREGEMGTEAFF	TGTGCCATCAGGGAGGGGGAGATGGGCACTGAAGCTTTCTTT
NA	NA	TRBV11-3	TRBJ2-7	CASSLDPGSSYEQYF	TGTGCCAGCAGCTTAGATCCCGGGTCAAGCTACGAGCAGTACTTC
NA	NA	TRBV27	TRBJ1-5	CASSLRGVQQPQHF	TGTGCCAGCAGTTTACGGGGGGTACAGCAGCCCCAGCATTTT